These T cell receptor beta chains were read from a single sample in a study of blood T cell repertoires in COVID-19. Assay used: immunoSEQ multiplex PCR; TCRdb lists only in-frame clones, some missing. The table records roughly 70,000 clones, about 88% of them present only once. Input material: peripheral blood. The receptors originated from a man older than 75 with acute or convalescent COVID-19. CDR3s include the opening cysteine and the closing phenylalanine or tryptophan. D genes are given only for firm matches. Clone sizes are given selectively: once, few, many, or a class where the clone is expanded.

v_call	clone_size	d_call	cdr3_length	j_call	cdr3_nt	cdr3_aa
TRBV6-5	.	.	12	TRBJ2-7	TGTGCCAGCAAGGGGTTCACCTACGAGCAGTACTTC	CASKGFTYEQYF
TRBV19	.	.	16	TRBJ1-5	TGTGCCAGTGGACCGGTGGGAGGGTTTAGCAATCAGCCCCAGCATTTT	CASGPVGGFSNQPQHF
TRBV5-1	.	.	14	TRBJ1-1	TGCGCCAGCAGACGGGCGGGAGAGAACACTGAAGCTTTCTTT	CASRRAGENTEAFF
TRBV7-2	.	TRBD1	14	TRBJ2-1	TGTGCCAGCAGCTCCGGACAGGGGGCCTGGGAGCAGTTCTTC	CASSSGQGAWEQFF
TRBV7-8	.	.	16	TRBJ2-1	TGTGCCAGCAGCTCCCCCGAAGAGCGGAGGAGTGATGAGCAGTTCTTC	CASSSPEERRSDEQFF
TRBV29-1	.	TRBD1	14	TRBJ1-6	TGCAGCGTAGGTACAGGGGAGGAAGTTTCACCCCTCCACTTT	CSVGTGEEVSPLHF
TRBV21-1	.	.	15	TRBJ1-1	TGTGCCAGCAGCAATAGACCGCGGAGGAACACTGAAGCTTTCTTT	CASSNRPRRNTEAFF
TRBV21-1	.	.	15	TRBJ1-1	TGTGCCAGCAGCATCAAAGGTAGGGGGAACACTGAAGCTTTCTTT	CASSIKGRGNTEAFF
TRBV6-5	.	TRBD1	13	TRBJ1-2	TGTGCCAGCCAGGGACAGATTAACTATGGCTACACCTTC	CASQGQINYGYTF
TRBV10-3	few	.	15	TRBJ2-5	TGTGCCATCAACCAGGGAGGCAGCCCGGGGGAGACCCAGTACTTC	CAINQGGSPGETQYF
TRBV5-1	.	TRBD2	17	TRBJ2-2	TGCGCCAGCAGCTTGACTAGCGGGAGGGCCAACACCGGGGAGCTGTTTTTT	CASSLTSGRANTGELFF
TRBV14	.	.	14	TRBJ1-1	TGTGCCAGCAGCTTACACCCTCCGAACACTGAAGCTTTCTTT	CASSLHPPNTEAFF
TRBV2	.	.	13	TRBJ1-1	TGTGCCAGCTGGAGGGACGGGAACACTGAAGCTTTCTTT	CASWRDGNTEAFF
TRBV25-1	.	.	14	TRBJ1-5	TGTGCCAGCAGTGAAGTCACTTCTAGGCAGCCCCAGCATTTT	CASSEVTSRQPQHF
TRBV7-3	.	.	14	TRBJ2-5	TGTGCCAGCAGCCCTGGGACATTTAAAGAGACCCAGTACTTC	CASSPGTFKETQYF
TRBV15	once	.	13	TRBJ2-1	TGTGCCACCAGCAGAGGTTGGCAGGGAGAGCAGTTCTTC	CATSRGWQGEQFF
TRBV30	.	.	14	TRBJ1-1	TGTGCCTGGAGTGGCCTCGAGAAGGGAGATGAAGCTTTCTTT	CAWSGLEKGDEAFF
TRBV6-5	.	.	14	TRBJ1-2	TGTGCCACCAAAAATGGCAGGAAAAACTATGGCTACACCTTC	CATKNGRKNYGYTF
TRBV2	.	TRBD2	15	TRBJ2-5	TGTGCCAGCAGTGATAGGACTAGCGGGCCTGGGACCCAGTACTTC	CASSDRTSGPGTQYF
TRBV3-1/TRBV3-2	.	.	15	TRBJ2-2	TGTGCCAGCAGCCCGCACACAGGGGGGGCCGGGGAGCTGTTTTTT	CASSPHTGGAGELFF
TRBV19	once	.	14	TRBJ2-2	TGTGCCAGTAAGGGGACATTTCGAACCGGGGAGCTGTTTTTT	CASKGTFRTGELFF
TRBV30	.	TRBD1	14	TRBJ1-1	TGTGCCTGGAAGGGACAGGGGGTTCGATTTGAAGCTTTCTTT	CAWKGQGVRFEAFF
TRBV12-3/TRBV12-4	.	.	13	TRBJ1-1	TGTGCCAGCAGTTTAACCGGGAACACTGAAGCTTTCTTT	CASSLTGNTEAFF
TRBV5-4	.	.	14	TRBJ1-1	TGTGCCAGCAGCCTGGGACAAATGAACACTGAAGCTTTCTTT	CASSLGQMNTEAFF
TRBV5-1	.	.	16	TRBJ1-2	TGCGCCAGCAGCGCCTGGACAGTGGATAGGGACTATGGCTACACCTTC	CASSAWTVDRDYGYTF
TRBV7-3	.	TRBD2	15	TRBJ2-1	TGTGCCAGCAGCTTGGTAGCGGGGGGGAAGGAGGAGCAGTTCTTC	CASSLVAGGKEEQFF
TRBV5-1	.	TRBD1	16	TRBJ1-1	TGCGCCAGCAGCTTGGGGACAGGGACCATGAACACTGAAGCTTTCTTT	CASSLGTGTMNTEAFF
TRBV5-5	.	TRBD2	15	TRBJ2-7	TGTGCCAGCAGCTTAATAGCGGGGGACTCCTACGAGCAGTACTTC	CASSLIAGDSYEQYF
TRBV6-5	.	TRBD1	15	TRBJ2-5	TGTGCCAGCAGTTGGACAGGGGCGGGCCAAGAGACCCAGTACTTC	CASSWTGAGQETQYF
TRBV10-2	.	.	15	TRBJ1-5	TGCGCCAGCAGTGAGTCGGCAGGGGGCAATCAGCCCCAGCATTTT	CASSESAGGNQPQHF
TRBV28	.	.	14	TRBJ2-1	TGTGCCAGCAGTTTAACCACCCCTAACAATGAGCAGTTCTTC	CASSLTTPNNEQFF
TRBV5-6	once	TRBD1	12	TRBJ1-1	TGTGCCAGCAGCTTGATGACAGGGGGGGATTTCTTT	CASSLMTGGDFF
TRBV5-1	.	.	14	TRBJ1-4	TGCGCCAGCAGCTTCCGTCCGACTAATGAAAAACTGTTTTTT	CASSFRPTNEKLFF
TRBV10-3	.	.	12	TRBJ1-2	TGTGCCATCAGTAATACAGGGACTGGCTACACCTTC	CAISNTGTGYTF
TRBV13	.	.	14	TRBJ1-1	TGTGCCAGCAGCCCTTACGGGGGGCGAACTGAAGCTTTCTTT	CASSPYGGRTEAFF